Listed below are T cell receptor beta chains from one sample, sequenced in a study of CD8 T cells in Susac syndrome. Via MiXCR, TCRdb re-called the immunoSEQ multiplex PCR reads, giving one row per CDR3 protein. The data hold about 120,000 distinct CDR3 sequences, with approximately 93% observed a single time. Source material: CD4+ T cells from PBMCs. The receptors shown here come from a human donor with multiple sclerosis. The CDR3 runs from the conserved cysteine through the conserved F or W. The D gene is left open where the match is weak. Clone size is stated in some rows and not others, as once, few, many or a class when expanded.

v_call	j_call	clone_size	d_call	cdr3_aa	cdr3_nt
TRBV15	TRBJ2-3	-	TRBD1	CATSTRTGGEDTQYF	TGTGCCACCAGCACGCGGACAGGGGGCGAGGATACGCAGTATTTT
TRBV7-2	TRBJ2-3	-	-	CASSLGTQNTQYF	TGTGCCAGCAGCTTGGGGACCCAAAATACGCAGTATTTT
TRBV2	TRBJ1-5	-	-	CASRDSNQPQHF	TGTGCCAGCAGAGATAGCAATCAGCCCCAGCATTTT
TRBV6-1	TRBJ2-2	few	-	CASSVVQSTNTGELFF	TGTGCCAGCAGTGTCGTACAGAGTACGAACACCGGGGAGCTGTTTTTT
TRBV5-4	TRBJ1-1	-	-	CASSLAQNTEAFF	TGTGCCAGCAGCTTGGCACAGAACACTGAAGCTTTCTTT
TRBV2	TRBJ1-2	once	-	CASSDAQGMHNYGYTF	TGTGCCAGCAGTGATGCACAGGGTATGCACAACTATGGCTACACCTTC
TRBV14	TRBJ1-6	-	-	CASSQDLGSPLHF	TGTGCCAGCAGCCAAGATCTGGGCTCACCCCTCCACTTT
TRBV27	TRBJ1-2	-	-	CASSFINYGYTF	TGTGCCAGCAGTTTCATTAACTATGGCTACACCTTC
TRBV20-1	TRBJ2-1	-	TRBD2	CSARDPRLASNDEQFF	TGCAGTGCTAGAGATCCCCGACTAGCTTCGAACGATGAGCAGTTCTTC
TRBV19	TRBJ2-3	-	-	CASSTGAPIRNTDTQYF	TGTGCCAGTAGTACAGGGGCTCCTATCCGTAACACAGATACGCAGTATTTT
TRBV6-5	TRBJ2-1	-	-	CASSYSTSNPNEQFF	TGTGCCAGCAGTTACTCTACTAGCAACCCCAATGAGCAGTTCTTC
TRBV12-3/TRBV12-4	TRBJ2-3	-	-	CASSPTADTQYF	TGTGCCAGCAGTCCCACCGCAGATACGCAGTATTTT
TRBV5-6	TRBJ2-3	-	TRBD1	CASSSNGQGKDTQYF	TGTGCCAGCAGCTCTAACGGACAGGGGAAAGATACGCAGTATTTT
TRBV7-9	TRBJ2-3	-	-	CASSPLGDTQYF	TGTGCCAGCAGCCCCTTAGGGGATACGCAGTATTTT
TRBV3-1	TRBJ2-7	-	-	CASSQDLREGHEQYF	TGTGCCAGCAGCCAAGATCTTCGAGAAGGGCACGAGCAGTACTTC
TRBV5-4	TRBJ2-6	-	-	CASSPSASGANVLTF	TGTGCCAGCAGCCCCTCAGCCTCTGGGGCCAACGTCCTGACTTTC
TRBV25-1	TRBJ1-6	-	-	CASRDSLGNSPLHF	TGTGCCAGCAGGGACTCTCTCGGCAATTCACCCCTCCACTTT
TRBV5-6	TRBJ1-2	-	TRBD1	CASSITQTGGTGGYTF	TGTGCCAGCAGCATTACTCAAACAGGGGGCACAGGTGGCTACACCTTC
TRBV12-3/TRBV12-4	TRBJ2-2	once	-	CASSWGGGAGTGELFF	TGTGCCAGCAGTTGGGGAGGGGGCGCGGGAACCGGGGAGCTGTTTTTT
TRBV4-2	TRBJ2-7	-	-	CASSRTPGDIIYEQYF	TGTGCCAGCAGCCGGACCCCAGGGGACATCATCTACGAGCAGTACTTC
TRBV6-1	TRBJ2-5	-	TRBD2	CASSPGVAGGRRETQYF	TGTGCCAGCAGTCCCGGGGTAGCGGGGGGGCGGCGAGAGACCCAGTACTTC
TRBV5-4	TRBJ2-3	-	-	CASSLAQHEDTQYF	TGTGCCAGCAGCTTAGCACAGCATGAAGATACGCAGTATTTT
TRBV3-1	TRBJ2-3	-	-	CASSQGFGMDTQYF	TGTGCCAGCAGCCAGGGGTTTGGGATGGATACGCAGTATTTT
TRBV4-1	TRBJ1-2	few	-	CASSQDSANYGYTF	TGCGCCAGCAGCCAAGATTCAGCTAACTATGGCTACACCTTC
TRBV7-3	TRBJ2-2	-	TRBD2	CASSPTSGGSNTGELFF	TGTGCCAGCAGCCCGACTAGCGGGGGGTCGAACACCGGGGAGCTGTTTTTT
TRBV6-5	TRBJ2-7	-	-	CASTLLFQGGYEQYF	TGTGCCAGCACCCTACTCTTCCAGGGTGGGTACGAGCAGTACTTC
TRBV2	TRBJ2-2	-	-	CAGSSGQTNTGELFF	TGTGCCGGGTCCTCGGGTCAGACTAACACCGGGGAGCTGTTTTTT
TRBV19	TRBJ2-7	-	TRBD2	CASSIVIGGGSEQYF	TGTGCCAGTAGTATAGTAATCGGCGGGGGGTCCGAGCAGTACTTC
TRBV30	TRBJ2-3	-	TRBD1	CAWSPGQKADTQYF	TGTGCCTGGAGTCCGGGACAGAAAGCAGATACGCAGTATTTT
TRBV2	TRBJ1-5	once	-	CASSDARRDQPQHF	TGTGCCAGCAGTGACGCCCGCAGGGACCAGCCCCAGCATTTT
TRBV30	TRBJ1-1	once	-	CAWSVFRETEVFF	TGTGCCTGGAGTGTATTCAGGGAAACTGAAGTTTTCTTT
TRBV5-6	TRBJ2-3	-	TRBD2	CASSFPGTSGGASTDTQYF	TGTGCCAGCAGCTTCCCCGGGACTAGCGGGGGGGCTTCGACAGATACGCAGTATTTT
TRBV19	TRBJ2-7	once	-	CASRSGQPNYEQYF	TGTGCCAGTAGATCCGGACAGCCCAACTACGAGCAGTACTTC
TRBV6-5	TRBJ1-4	-	-	CASSWGPGEEKLFF	TGTGCCAGCAGTTGGGGGCCAGGGGAAGAAAAACTGTTTTTT
TRBV7-8	TRBJ2-3	-	TRBD1	CASSPRQGYTDTQYF	TGTGCCAGCAGCCCAAGACAGGGATACACAGATACGCAGTATTTT
TRBV6-5	TRBJ2-2	-	-	CASSSGTINTGELFF	TGTGCCAGCTCGTCCGGGACAATAAACACCGGGGAGCTGTTTTTT
TRBV3-1	TRBJ2-5	-	TRBD2	CASSQASGGETQYF	TGTGCCAGCAGCCAGGCTAGCGGGGGAGAGACCCAGTACTTC
TRBV5-4	TRBJ2-1	few	-	CASSLDNEQFF	TGTGCCAGCAGCTTGGACAATGAGCAGTTCTTC
TRBV6-2/TRBV6-3	TRBJ1-2	-	-	CASSYLPNGYGYTF	TGTGCCAGCAGTTACCTGCCTAATGGCTATGGCTACACCTTC
TRBV15	TRBJ1-4	-	-	CATSRASNEKLFF	TGTGCCACCAGCAGGGCCTCTAATGAAAAACTGTTTTTT
TRBV6-5	TRBJ2-5	-	-	CASSRGRTQETQYF	TGTGCCAGCAGTCGAGGACGGACCCAAGAGACCCAGTACTTC
TRBV7-3	TRBJ1-1	-	-	CARSRYTEAFF	TGTGCCCGCTCACGATACACTGAAGCTTTCTTT
TRBV18	TRBJ1-1	-	-	CASSPTGTEAFF	TGTGCCAGCTCACCGACCGGGACGGAAGCTTTCTTT
TRBV3-1	TRBJ2-1	-	TRBD1	CASTGGARNEQFF	TGTGCCAGTACAGGGGGCGCGAGGAATGAGCAGTTCTTC
TRBV30	TRBJ2-5	-	TRBD1	CAWSPGQLRQETQYF	TGTGCCTGGAGTCCGGGACAGCTGCGCCAAGAGACCCAGTACTTC
TRBV7-9	TRBJ1-2	-	-	CASSESGLNYGYTF	TGTGCCAGCAGCGAATCGGGCCTTAACTATGGCTACACCTTC
TRBV6-5	TRBJ1-4	-	-	CASSYDEGYNEKLFF	TGTGCCAGCAGTTACGATGAAGGATATAATGAAAAACTGTTTTTT
TRBV5-6	TRBJ2-7	-	-	CASSLGTREPGEQYF	TGTGCCAGCAGCTTGGGGACCAGGGAGCCGGGCGAGCAGTACTTC
TRBV3-1	TRBJ2-2	-	TRBD2	CASSQGSGGRNTGELFF	TGTGCCAGCAGCCAAGGGAGCGGGGGTCGTAACACCGGGGAGCTGTTTTTT
TRBV29-1	TRBJ2-5	-	-	CSVYKVEETQYF	TGCAGCGTCTACAAGGTGGAAGAGACCCAGTACTTC
TRBV6-1	TRBJ2-1	-	TRBD2	CASSHPRGSQGNEQFF	TGTGCCAGCAGCCACCCGCGGGGGAGCCAAGGGAATGAGCAGTTCTTC